Listed below are T cell receptor beta chains from one sample, sequenced in a study of cytomegalovirus exposure and HLA in healthy donors. Sequencing was performed with immunoSEQ multiplex PCR; in TCRdb, only in-frame clones are kept and a portion is missing. The sample gives 100,000 to 150,000 clones, roughly 82% of which show up once; approximately 1% is in the top ten. The sample was PBMCs. Receptors originate from a boy aged 5-17 years in good health and CMV-seronegative. Both conserved end residues are part of each CDR3. Fields, in order: D gene, J gene, clone size, V gene, CDR3 protein, CDR3 DNA. D genes are given only for firm matches. Only some rows state a clone size, as once, few, many or a class for expanded clones.

>TRBD1|TRBJ2-7|-|TRBV6-5
CASSLTGPNYEQYF
TGTGCCAGCAGTCTGACAGGGCCTAACTACGAGCAGTACTTC
>-|TRBJ2-3|-|TRBV30
CACRSVDTQYF
TGTGCCTGTCGTAGCGTGGATACGCAGTATTTT
>-|TRBJ2-3|few|TRBV6-6
CASSPGVADTQYF
TGTGCCAGCAGTCCGGGAGTGGCAGATACGCAGTATTTT
>TRBD2|TRBJ2-5|-|TRBV5-1
CASASTAGTQETQYF
TGCGCCAGCGCGTCGACAGCGGGGACCCAAGAGACCCAGTACTTC
>TRBD1|TRBJ1-2|-|TRBV2
CASRRDREDGYTF
TGTGCCAGCAGGAGGGACAGGGAGGATGGCTACACCTTC
>TRBD2|TRBJ2-1|-|TRBV27
CASSFQREVYNEQFF
TGTGCCAGCAGTTTTCAGCGGGAGGTTTACAATGAGCAGTTCTTC
>-|TRBJ2-7|-|TRBV11-3
CASSLERYEQYF
TGTGCCAGCAGCTTAGAGAGATACGAGCAGTACTTC
>-|TRBJ2-3|once|TRBV9
CASSVGESDTDTQYF
TGTGCCAGCAGCGTAGGGGAGTCAGACACAGATACGCAGTATTTT
>TRBD2|TRBJ2-5|-|TRBV7-9
CASSLVGRDQETQYF
TGTGCCAGCAGCTTAGTCGGGAGGGACCAAGAGACCCAGTACTTC
>TRBD2|TRBJ2-1|-|TRBV5-1
CASSPGLAGDPGYNEQFF
TGCGCCAGCAGCCCGGGACTAGCGGGAGACCCGGGGTACAATGAGCAGTTCTTC
>-|TRBJ1-1|-|TRBV27
CASSFGENTEAFF
TGTGCCAGCAGTTTCGGAGAGAACACTGAAGCTTTCTTT
>TRBD1|TRBJ2-2|-|TRBV27
CASSPPGQVNTGELFF
TGTGCCAGCAGTCCCCCGGGACAGGTGAACACCGGGGAGCTGTTTTTT
>-|TRBJ2-5|few|TRBV5-8
CASSLGGEKTQYF
TGTGCCAGCAGCTTGGGGGGGGAAAAGACCCAGTACTTC
>-|TRBJ2-2|-|TRBV7-2
CASSFRNTGELFF
TGTGCCAGCAGCTTTAGGAACACCGGGGAGCTGTTTTTT
>-|TRBJ1-4|few|TRBV4-1
CASSQDGRTDEKLFF
TGCGCCAGCAGCCAAGATGGGCGCACGGATGAAAAACTGTTTTTT
>-|TRBJ2-7|once|TRBV11-3
CASSQAAGSYEQYF
TGTGCCAGCAGCCAAGCAGCCGGGTCCTACGAGCAGTACTTC
>TRBD2|TRBJ2-1|-|TRBV6-5
CASSSWTSGDNEQFF
TGTGCCAGCAGTTCCTGGACTAGCGGGGATAATGAGCAGTTCTTC
>-|TRBJ2-7|-|TRBV10-3
CAISPREYEQYF
TGTGCCATCAGTCCCCGTGAGTACGAGCAGTACTTC
>TRBD2|TRBJ2-7|-|TRBV4-2
CASSQVGTSGGYEQYF
TGTGCCAGCAGCCAAGTCGGAACTAGCGGGGGATACGAGCAGTACTTC
>-|TRBJ2-7|-|TRBV7-2
CASSSQIHYEQYF
TGTGCCAGCAGCTCTCAGATCCACTACGAGCAGTACTTC
>TRBD2|TRBJ2-1|once|TRBV4-1
CASSQEPSGGGRRHEQFF
TGCGCCAGCAGCCAGGAGCCCTCTGGGGGCGGGAGGCGCCATGAGCAGTTCTTC
>-|TRBJ1-1|-|TRBV30
CAWSVRTVEAFF
TGTGCCTGGAGTGTAAGAACAGTTGAAGCTTTCTTT
>TRBD1|TRBJ1-4|few|TRBV15
CATSRGDRSNSEKLFF
TGTGCCACCAGCAGGGGGGACAGGTCGAACAGTGAAAAACTGTTTTTT
>-|TRBJ1-2|-|TRBV6-6
CASSLTGLNYGYTF
TGTGCCAGCAGTCTGACAGGACTTAACTATGGCTACACCTTC
>TRBD1|TRBJ2-7|-|TRBV29-1
CSVEDRGTGGSSYEQYF
TGCAGCGTTGAAGATCGGGGGACAGGGGGGAGCTCCTACGAGCAGTACTTC
>TRBD1|TRBJ1-4|few|TRBV6-6
CASSPTGQNEKLFF
TGTGCCAGCAGCCCCACGGGACAGAATGAAAAACTGTTTTTT
>TRBD2|TRBJ2-5|-|TRBV30
CAWSVMTSGRETQYF
TGTGCCTGGAGTGTCATGACTAGCGGGCGAGAGACCCAGTACTTC
>TRBD2|TRBJ2-1|-|TRBV7-9
CASSSHSGLAGNNEQFF
TGTGCCAGCAGCTCCCATTCGGGACTAGCGGGAAACAATGAGCAGTTCTTC
>TRBD2|TRBJ2-2|-|TRBV27
CASSLEAGGSGELFF
TGTGCCAGCAGTTTAGAAGCGGGAGGGTCCGGGGAGCTGTTTTTT
>TRBD1|TRBJ1-3|-|TRBV7-2
CASSLGGTGSGNTIYF
TGTGCCAGCAGCTTAGGGGGGACAGGGTCTGGAAACACCATATATTTT
>TRBD2|TRBJ2-7|once|TRBV7-2
CASSSLSGSAYEQYF
TGTGCCAGCAGCTCGCTGAGCGGGAGTGCCTACGAGCAGTACTTC
>-|TRBJ1-1|-|TRBV5-5
CASSLVVSRANPEAFF
TGTGCCAGCAGCTTGGTAGTCTCCAGGGCAAACCCTGAAGCTTTCTTT
>-|TRBJ2-3|-|TRBV7-2
CASSRGSPGTDTQYF
TGTGCCAGCAGCCGGGGGAGCCCCGGCACAGATACGCAGTATTTT
>TRBD2|TRBJ2-7|-|TRBV7-2
CASSLAGGPNEQYF
TGTGCCAGCAGTCTAGCGGGAGGGCCGAACGAGCAGTACTTC
>-|TRBJ2-1|few|TRBV7-9
CASSPTGEREQFF
TGTGCCAGCAGCCCCACTGGGGAGCGTGAGCAGTTCTTC
>-|TRBJ1-3|-|TRBV14
CASSQGLWGGNTIYF
TGTGCCAGCAGCCAGGGCCTTTGGGGCGGAAACACCATATATTTT
>-|TRBJ2-7|-|TRBV6-5
CASSEGGEQYF
TGTGCCAGCAGTGAGGGGGGGGAGCAGTACTTC
>-|TRBJ2-1|-|TRBV5-6
CASSLGPQNEQFF
TGTGCCAGCAGCTTGGGGCCACAGAATGAGCAGTTCTTC
>TRBD2|TRBJ2-3|-|TRBV7-2
CASSLPRGGESTDTQYF
TGTGCCAGCAGTCTCCCCCGGGGGGGGGAGAGCACAGATACGCAGTATTTT
>TRBD1|TRBJ2-1|-|TRBV19
CASSIDSARGLVNEQFF
TGTGCCAGTAGTATAGATTCCGCCAGGGGGCTGGTCAATGAGCAGTTCTTC
>-|TRBJ2-1|once|TRBV30
CAWSGGQLNEQFF
TGTGCCTGGAGTGGCGGACAGTTGAATGAGCAGTTCTTC
>TRBD1|TRBJ1-4|-|TRBV5-5
CASSLNIRTGPNEKLFF
TGTGCCAGCAGCTTGAATATTAGGACAGGGCCAAATGAAAAACTGTTTTTT
>-|TRBJ2-7|once|TRBV6-5
CASSYVGSSYEQYF
TGTGCCAGCAGTTACGTGGGGAGCTCCTACGAGCAGTACTTC
>-|TRBJ2-3|-|TRBV7-9
CASSLATVTDTQYF
TGTGCCAGCAGCTTAGCTACTGTGACAGATACGCAGTATTTT
>-|TRBJ1-5|-|TRBV7-2
CASSLVGGGYSNQPQHF
TGTGCCAGCAGCTTAGTCGGCGGGGGATATAGCAATCAGCCCCAGCATTTT
>TRBD2|TRBJ2-1|-|TRBV19
CASSMASGETYNEQFF
TGTGCCAGTAGTATGGCTAGCGGGGAAACCTACAATGAGCAGTTCTTC
>TRBD2|TRBJ2-1|-|TRBV7-8
CASSFMLLAGHNEQFF
TGTGCCAGCAGCTTTATGTTACTAGCGGGACACAATGAGCAGTTCTTC
>-|TRBJ1-3|-|TRBV7-2
CASSLARNSGNTIYF
TGTGCCAGCAGCTTAGCGCGGAACTCTGGAAACACCATATATTTT
>TRBD2|TRBJ2-7|-|TRBV19
CASSMSSGSDEQYF
TGTGCCAGTAGTATGTCCAGCGGGAGTGACGAGCAGTACTTC